One sample yielded the 8 T cell receptor beta chains listed below, sequenced in a study of shared clonotypes between healthy human individuals (dated by TCRdb to the early 2020s). Library preparation employed the immunoSEQ multiplex PCR assay. This is the immuneACCESS table as TCRdb keeps it, with only in-frame sequences that have V and J called. A part of the clones is gone; compared with another copy, unresolved V genes explain less than half, and the rest is unexplained. Recorded for this sample are roughly 1,000,000 clones; 70% to 80% of them occurred a single time. The top ten clones comprise more than 0.45% of the sample. Source material: memory CD4+ T cells from PBMCs. This specimen's cell subset or site label, interpreted: CD45RA-negative fraction. These receptors came from a man aged 18 to 30 in good health. Some clones in this sample may be carry-over from other donors' samples.

The V gene is TRBV28, the J gene TRBJ2-6, with D hard to call. CDR3 size: 13 residues. Trimming shortened V by 7 bases and J by 0 bases, and 4 bases separated the two germline ends. The germline V gene has CDR1 MDHEN and CDR2 SYDVKM. CDR3 DNA sequence: TGTGCCAGCAAAAACTCTGGGGCCAACGTCCTGACTTTC. Translation gives CASKNSGANVLTF.

The chain has TRBV27 and TRBJ2-1; the D is unclear. Germline CDR1 reads MNHEY; CDR2 reads SMNVEV (reference sequence). The germline V and J ends were trimmed by 6 bases and 4 bases, with 16 bases remaining between them. The CDR3 spans 15 residues. CDR3 amino acids: CASRRTGFAYNEQFF. CDR3 sequence (DNA): TGTGCCAGCAGACGAACTGGCTTCGCGTACAATGAGCAGTTCTTC.

This chain links TRBV5-4 with TRBJ2-7, with a possible D match to TRBD1 (6 bases). The CDR3 consists of 14 residues. Trimming shortened V by 4 bases and J by 5 bases, and 16 bases separated the two germline ends. The germline CDR1 and CDR2 sequences are SGHNT and YYREEE (reference sequence). The CDR3 protein is CASSGTGKVDEQYF. CDR3 nucleotide sequence: TGTGCCAGCAGCGGAACAGGGAAGGTTGACGAGCAGTACTTC.

CDR3 loop: CASSQRFGTSGRAGAYNEQFF. The CDR3 DNA reads as TGTGCCAGCAGCCAACGATTCGGGACTAGCGGGAGGGCCGGGGCCTACAATGAGCAGTTCTTC. The chain uses TRBV14 and TRBJ2-1, with 16 bases aligning to TRBD2. Germline V gene sequence: CDR1 SGHDN, CDR2 FVKESK. This CDR3 region has 21 residues. The trim removed 2 bases at V and 2 bases at J, leaving 12 bases unmatched.

This chain uses TRBV5-1 with TRBJ1-2; the D gene is possibly TRBD1 (6 bases). V lost 4 bases and J 0 bases, leaving 10 bases between the germline ends. Germline assignment: CDR1 SGHRS and CDR2 YFSETQ. This CDR3 region has 14 residues. The CDR3 nucleotides are TGCGCCAGCAGCCAGGACAGCACTAACTATGGCTACACCTTC. Its translation is CASSQDSTNYGYTF.

With regard to this clone: Other nucleotide sequences in the sample specify the same CDR3. The genes are TRBV28 and TRBJ1-2; no clear D gene. The CDR3 sequence is 11 residues long. Trimming shortened V by 4 bases and J by 5 bases, and 5 bases separated the two germline ends. The germline V gene encodes CDR1 MDHEN and CDR2 SYDVKM. The CDR3 nucleotides are TGTGCCAGCAGTTCGGGGTATGGCTACACCTTC. Protein: CASSSGYGYTF.

In its sample, this clone was seen a few times. The chain couples TRBV25-1 to TRBJ1-1, with D unclear. Germline V gene data show CDR1 as MGHDK and CDR2 as SYGVNS. Trimming shortened V by 4 bases and J by 4 bases, and 7 bases separated the two germline ends. The CDR3 covers 12 residues. CDR3 in amino acids: CASSGAGTEAFF. CDR3 in DNA: TGTGCCAGCAGTGGGGCCGGCACTGAAGCTTTCTTT.

The J gene is TRBJ1-5, the V gene TRBV15; 7 bases align to TRBD1. Per germline, CDR1 LNHNV and CDR2 YYDKDF (reference sequence). The CDR3 length is 15 residues. V gave up 3 bases and J gave up 3 bases; unmatched junction bases: 5. The CDR3 DNA is TGTGCCACCAGCAGCTGGGGGACAGACAATCAGCCCCAGCATTTT. It is translated as CATSSWGTDNQPQHF. The whole variable domain, filled in from reference TRBV15 and TRBJ1-5, reads DAMVIQNPRYQVTQFGKPVTLSCSQTLNHNVMYWYQQKSSQAPKLLFHYYDKDFNNEADTPDNFQSRRPNTSFCFLDIRSPGLGDTAMYLCATSSWGTDNQPQHFGDGTRLSIL.